These T cell receptor beta chains were read from a single sample in a study of technical replicates of blood from a handful of donors. This table comes from immunoSEQ multiplex PCR, and its TCRdb copy is limited to in-frame clones, with some not included. Of 70,000 to 85,000 clones in the sample, 92% were seen once. Sequencing was performed on T cells isolated from PBMCs. These receptors were obtained from a human donor in good health. The CDR3 runs from the conserved cysteine through the conserved F or W. A D gene is named only where the DNA matches it firmly. A clone size is listed for some rows: how often the clone was seen (once, few, many), or a class if it is expanded.

d_call,j_call,v_call,clone_size,cdr3_nt,cdr3_aa
TRBD2,TRBJ2-1,TRBV27,-,TGTGCCAGCAGTAGACTAGCGGGAGTGGACAATGAGCAGTTCTTC,CASSRLAGVDNEQFF
TRBD2,TRBJ2-1,TRBV4-1,-,TGCGCCAGCAGCTCGAGACTAGCGGGAGGAGGCGATGAGCAGTTCTTC,CASSSRLAGGGDEQFF
-,TRBJ2-6,TRBV29-1,-,TGCAGCGTCCCCGACATTCCTGGGGCCAACGTCCTGACTTTC,CSVPDIPGANVLTF
-,TRBJ2-7,TRBV28,-,TGTGCCAGCAGTTTCAGCGTCTACGAGCAGTACTTC,CASSFSVYEQYF
-,TRBJ1-1,TRBV5-1,-,TGCGCCAGCAGCTTGGTCACCGAGGCCCTAGAGGCTTTCTTT,CASSLVTEALEAFF
TRBD1,TRBJ2-2,TRBV7-3,-,TGTGCCAGCAGTTACGACAGGGGGAATCCCGGGGAGCTGTTTTTT,CASSYDRGNPGELFF
-,TRBJ2-2,TRBV14,-,TGTGCCAGCAGCCAACAACCTAGGGGACTTACCGGGGAGCTGTTTTTT,CASSQQPRGLTGELFF
-,TRBJ2-7,TRBV6-5,-,TGTGCCACCCTAGGGAGTTTCCACGAGCAGTACTTC,CATLGSFHEQYF
-,TRBJ1-1,TRBV7-9,-,TGTGCCAGCCGCCTCGGGGGGGTGACGCCTTACACTGAAGCTTTCTTT,CASRLGGVTPYTEAFF
TRBD2,TRBJ2-5,TRBV5-6,-,TGTGCCAGCAGCGCGGGACTAGCATTGGAGACCCAGTACTTC,CASSAGLALETQYF
-,TRBJ1-1,TRBV2,-,TGTGCCAGCAGCGAGAACAGGGAGGGGGGACACACTGAAGCTTTCTTT,CASSENREGGHTEAFF
TRBD2,TRBJ2-7,TRBV11-2,-,TGTGCCAGCAGCGTACTGACTAGCAGCTACGAGCAGTACTTC,CASSVLTSSYEQYF
TRBD2,TRBJ2-3,TRBV30,-,TGTGCCTGGAGTATAACTAGCGTGAGCACAGATACGCAGTATTTT,CAWSITSVSTDTQYF
TRBD2,TRBJ2-5,TRBV6-1,-,TGTGCCAGCAGTGAATTGACTAGTCAGGGAGGGCGGTTAGAGACCCAGTACTTC,CASSELTSQGGRLETQYF
TRBD1,TRBJ1-1,TRBV27,-,TGTGCCAGCAGCATACAGGGGCGGACTGAAGCTTTCTTT,CASSIQGRTEAFF
-,TRBJ2-7,TRBV28,-,TGTGCCAGCAGTTCGACTTACGGCGAGCAGTACTTC,CASSSTYGEQYF
TRBD1,TRBJ2-5,TRBV28,-,TGTGCCAGCGGCCGGACAGGGGGCGGGGAGACCCAGTACTTC,CASGRTGGGETQYF
TRBD2,TRBJ2-5,TRBV11-3,once,TGTGCCAGCAGCTTAGGCCGGACTAGCGGGAGGGGATACCAAGAGACCCAGTACTTC,CASSLGRTSGRGYQETQYF
TRBD1,TRBJ1-1,TRBV27,-,TGTGCCAGCAGTCCAATGACAGGGATCACTGAAGCTTTCTTT,CASSPMTGITEAFF
TRBD1,TRBJ2-7,TRBV4-1,once,TGCGCCAGCAGCCCTAGACAGGGTAAGGACGAGCAGTACTTC,CASSPRQGKDEQYF
TRBD2,TRBJ2-3,TRBV4-2,-,TGTGCCAGCAGCCCACAGTTAGCGGGAGTGGGGGATACGCAGTATTTT,CASSPQLAGVGDTQYF
TRBD1,TRBJ2-2,TRBV4-3,-,TGCGCCAGCAGCCAAGATCCCAGGGGGCCCGGGGAGCTGTTTTTT,CASSQDPRGPGELFF
-,TRBJ1-3,TRBV6-5,-,TGTGCCAGCAGCACAGACTCTGGAAACACCATATATTTT,CASSTDSGNTIYF
TRBD2,TRBJ2-7,TRBV4-1,-,TGCGCCAGCAGCCCCCTAGCGGGAGGAGAATACGAGCAGTACTTC,CASSPLAGGEYEQYF
-,TRBJ2-7,TRBV15,-,TGTGCCACCAGCAGAGCAACAGGTTCGAACGAGCAGTACTTC,CATSRATGSNEQYF
TRBD1,TRBJ1-1,TRBV5-4,-,TGTGCCAGCAGCTTGTGGGACAGCACTGAAGCTTTCTTT,CASSLWDSTEAFF
TRBD1,TRBJ1-4,TRBV6-5,-,TGTGCCAGCAGTCTAGACAGGGCACAGGAAAAACTGTTTTTT,CASSLDRAQEKLFF
TRBD2,TRBJ2-2,TRBV9,-,TGTGCCAGCAGCGTAGATGCGGGAGCTACCGGGGAGCTGTTTTTT,CASSVDAGATGELFF
TRBD1,TRBJ1-4,TRBV4-3,-,TGCGCCAGCAGCCAAGTATCCTGGGGGACAGGGGGCGCCTCTAATGAAAAACTGTTTTTT,CASSQVSWGTGGASNEKLFF
TRBD1,TRBJ2-4,TRBV5-4,-,TGTGCCAGCAGGGAGGGACAGGTCAACATTCAGTACTTC,CASREGQVNIQYF
-,TRBJ1-2,TRBV19,-,TGTGCCAGTAGTATCCACAAACAGGAAGCTAACTATGGCTACACCTTC,CASSIHKQEANYGYTF
-,TRBJ1-1,TRBV11-3,once,TGTGCCAGCAGCTTAGATAGTGACACTGAAGCTTTCTTT,CASSLDSDTEAFF